This T cell receptor beta chain derives from a study of blood T cells in healthy people across ages. The second PCR ran about 7 to 12 cycles with a sample-barcoded 5' primer and J-beta primers. MiXCR, applied by TCRdb to the 5' RACE reads, yields one record per CDR3 protein. The profile shows some 1.4 million distinct CDR3 sequences, approximately 40% of them singletons. Sequencing was performed on blood. This sequence originates from a woman aged 18-29 years in good health.

The CDR3 sequence: CASRGTGAENIQYF. CDR3 coding DNA: TGCGCCAGCAGGGGGACAGGGGCTGAAAACATTCAGTACTTC. The V and J genes are TRBV5-1 and TRBJ2-4; 10 bases agree with TRBD1. The V and J ends lost 5 bases and 5 bases, in that order; junction bases with no gene match: 4. The CDR3 length is 14 residues. Germline V lookup: CDR1 SGHRS, CDR2 YFSETQ.